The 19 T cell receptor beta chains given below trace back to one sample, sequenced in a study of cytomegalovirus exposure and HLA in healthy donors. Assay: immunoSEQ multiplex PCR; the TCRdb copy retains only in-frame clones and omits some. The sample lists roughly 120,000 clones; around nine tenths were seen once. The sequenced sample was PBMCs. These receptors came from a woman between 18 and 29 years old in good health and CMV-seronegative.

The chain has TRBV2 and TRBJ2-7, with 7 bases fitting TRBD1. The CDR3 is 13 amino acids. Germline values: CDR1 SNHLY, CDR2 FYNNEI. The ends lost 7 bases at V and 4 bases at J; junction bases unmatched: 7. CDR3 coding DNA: TGTGCCAGCAACTTAGGGGGCGGGTACGAGCAGTACTTC. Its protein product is CASNLGGGYEQYF.

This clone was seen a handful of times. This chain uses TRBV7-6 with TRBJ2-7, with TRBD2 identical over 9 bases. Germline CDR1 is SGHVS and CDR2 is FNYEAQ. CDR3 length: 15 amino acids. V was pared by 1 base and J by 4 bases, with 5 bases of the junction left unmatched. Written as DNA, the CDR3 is TGTGCCAGCAGCTTAGAGGCGGGGGGGGCTTACGAGCAGTACTTC. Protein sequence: CASSLEAGGAYEQYF.

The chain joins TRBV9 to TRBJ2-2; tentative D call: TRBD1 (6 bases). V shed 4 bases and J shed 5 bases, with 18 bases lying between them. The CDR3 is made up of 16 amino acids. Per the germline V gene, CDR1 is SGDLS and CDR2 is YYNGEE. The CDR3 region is CASSPTQGMGTGELFF. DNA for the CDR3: TGTGCCAGCAGCCCCACGCAGGGGATGGGGACCGGGGAGCTGTTTTTT.

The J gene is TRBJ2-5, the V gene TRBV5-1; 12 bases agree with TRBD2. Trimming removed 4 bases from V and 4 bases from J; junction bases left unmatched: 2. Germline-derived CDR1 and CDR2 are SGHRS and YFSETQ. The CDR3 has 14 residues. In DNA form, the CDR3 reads TGCGCCAGCAGCGCGGGACTAGCGGGAGAGACCCAGTACTTC. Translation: CASSAGLAGETQYF.

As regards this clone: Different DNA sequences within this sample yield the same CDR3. The CDR3 bases are TGTGCCAGCTCACCCCCGGGGAGAGCCGGGGAGCTGTTTTTT. It yields the protein CASSPPGRAGELFF. The chain links TRBV18 to TRBJ2-2, with D perhaps matching TRBD2 (5 bases). The CDR3 runs 14 residues. Germline V lookup: CDR1 KGHSH, CDR2 LQKENI. V dropped 3 bases and J dropped 6 bases, with 11 bases sitting between them.

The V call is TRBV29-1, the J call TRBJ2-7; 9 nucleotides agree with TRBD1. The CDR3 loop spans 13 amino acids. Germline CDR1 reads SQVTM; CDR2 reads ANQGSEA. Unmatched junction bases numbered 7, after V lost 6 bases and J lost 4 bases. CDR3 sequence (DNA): TGCAGCGTCCTGGACAGGGGTGGATACGAGCAGTACTTC. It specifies CSVLDRGGYEQYF.

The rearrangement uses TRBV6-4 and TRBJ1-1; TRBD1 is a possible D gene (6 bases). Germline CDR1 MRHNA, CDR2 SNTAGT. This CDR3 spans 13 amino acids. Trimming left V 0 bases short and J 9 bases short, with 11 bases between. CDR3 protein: CASSDSPQGQAFF. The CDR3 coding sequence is TGTGCCAGCAGTGACTCCCCACAGGGACAAGCTTTCTTT.

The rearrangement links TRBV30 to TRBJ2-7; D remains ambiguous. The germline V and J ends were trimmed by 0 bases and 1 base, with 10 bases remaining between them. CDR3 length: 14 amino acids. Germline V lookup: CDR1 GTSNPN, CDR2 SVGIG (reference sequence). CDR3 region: CAWSVEFQSYEQYF. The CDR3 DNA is TGTGCCTGGAGTGTAGAGTTTCAATCCTACGAGCAGTACTTC.

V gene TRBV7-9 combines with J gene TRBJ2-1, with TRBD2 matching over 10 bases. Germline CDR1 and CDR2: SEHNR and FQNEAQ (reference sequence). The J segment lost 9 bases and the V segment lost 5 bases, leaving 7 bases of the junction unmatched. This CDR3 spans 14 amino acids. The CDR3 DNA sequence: TGTGCCAGCAGCGTACTAGCGGGAACTGGTGAGCAGTTCTTC. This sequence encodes CASSVLAGTGEQFF.

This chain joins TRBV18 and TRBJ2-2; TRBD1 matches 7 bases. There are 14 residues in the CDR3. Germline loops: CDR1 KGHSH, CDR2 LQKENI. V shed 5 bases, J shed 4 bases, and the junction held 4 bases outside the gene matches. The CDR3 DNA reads TGTGCCAGCTCAGGGACAGTTGGCACCGGGGAGCTGTTTTTT. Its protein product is CASSGTVGTGELFF.

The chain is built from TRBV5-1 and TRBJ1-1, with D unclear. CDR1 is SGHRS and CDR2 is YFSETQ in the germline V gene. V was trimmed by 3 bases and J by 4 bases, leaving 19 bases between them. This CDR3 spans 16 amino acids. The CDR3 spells CASSSTSGREITEAFF. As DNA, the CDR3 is TGCGCCAGCAGCTCTACGTCGGGGAGGGAAATCACTGAAGCTTTCTTT.

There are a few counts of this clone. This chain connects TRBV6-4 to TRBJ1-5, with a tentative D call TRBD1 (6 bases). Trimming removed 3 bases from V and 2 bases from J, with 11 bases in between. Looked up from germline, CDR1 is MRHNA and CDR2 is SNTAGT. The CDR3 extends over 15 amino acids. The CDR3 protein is CASSEAGDGNQPQHF. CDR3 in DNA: TGTGCCAGCAGTGAAGCAGGGGACGGCAATCAGCCCCAGCATTTT.

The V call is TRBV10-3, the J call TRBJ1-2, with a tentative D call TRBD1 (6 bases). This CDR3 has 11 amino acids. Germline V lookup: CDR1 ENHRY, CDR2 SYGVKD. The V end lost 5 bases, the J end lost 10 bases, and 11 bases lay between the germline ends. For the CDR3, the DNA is TGTGCCATCAGTTCGGACAGTATCTACACCTTC. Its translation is CAISSDSIYTF.

In DNA, the CDR3 is TGTGCCAGCAGTTACGCAACGGGGAACACTGAAGCTTTCTTT. Its translation: CASSYATGNTEAFF. This chain uses TRBV6-5 with TRBJ1-1; the D is unclear. This CDR3 is 14 amino acids long. The V gene's germline CDR1 is MNHEY and CDR2 SVGAGI. V lost 2 bases, J lost 1 base, and 8 bases lay in between.

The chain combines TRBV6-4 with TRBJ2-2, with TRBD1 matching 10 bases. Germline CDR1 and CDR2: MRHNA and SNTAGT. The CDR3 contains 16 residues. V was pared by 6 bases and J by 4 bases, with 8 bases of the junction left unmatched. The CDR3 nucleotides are TGTGCCAGCAGCGGGACAGGGGATATGGGCACCGGGGAGCTGTTTTTT. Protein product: CASSGTGDMGTGELFF.

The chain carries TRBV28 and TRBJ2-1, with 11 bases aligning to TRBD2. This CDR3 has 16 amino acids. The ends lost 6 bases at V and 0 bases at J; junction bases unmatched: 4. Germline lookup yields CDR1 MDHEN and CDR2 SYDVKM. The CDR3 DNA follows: TGTGCCAGCAGACCTCTAGCGGGGGGCTCCTACAATGAGCAGTTCTTC. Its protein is CASRPLAGGSYNEQFF.

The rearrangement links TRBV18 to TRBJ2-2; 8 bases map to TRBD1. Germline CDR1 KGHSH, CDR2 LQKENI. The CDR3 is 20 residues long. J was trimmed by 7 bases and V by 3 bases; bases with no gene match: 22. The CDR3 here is CASSPYGSRRGPRSSGELFF. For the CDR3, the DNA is TGTGCCAGCTCACCCTATGGCTCCCGCAGGGGGCCAAGGAGCAGCGGGGAGCTGTTTTTT.

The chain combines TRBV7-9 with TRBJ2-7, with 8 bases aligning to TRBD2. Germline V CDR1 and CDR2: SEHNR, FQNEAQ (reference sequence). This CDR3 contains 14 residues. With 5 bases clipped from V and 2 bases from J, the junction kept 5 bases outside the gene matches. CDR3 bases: TGTGCCAGCAGCGGCACTAGCGGCACCTACGAGCAGTACTTC. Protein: CASSGTSGTYEQYF.

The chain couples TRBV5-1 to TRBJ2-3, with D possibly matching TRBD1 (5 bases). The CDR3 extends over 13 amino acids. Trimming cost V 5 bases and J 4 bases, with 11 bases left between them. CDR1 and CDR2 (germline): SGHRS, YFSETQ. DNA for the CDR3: TGCGCCAGCAGACCAGACAGCGCAGATACGCAGTATTTT. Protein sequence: CASRPDSADTQYF.